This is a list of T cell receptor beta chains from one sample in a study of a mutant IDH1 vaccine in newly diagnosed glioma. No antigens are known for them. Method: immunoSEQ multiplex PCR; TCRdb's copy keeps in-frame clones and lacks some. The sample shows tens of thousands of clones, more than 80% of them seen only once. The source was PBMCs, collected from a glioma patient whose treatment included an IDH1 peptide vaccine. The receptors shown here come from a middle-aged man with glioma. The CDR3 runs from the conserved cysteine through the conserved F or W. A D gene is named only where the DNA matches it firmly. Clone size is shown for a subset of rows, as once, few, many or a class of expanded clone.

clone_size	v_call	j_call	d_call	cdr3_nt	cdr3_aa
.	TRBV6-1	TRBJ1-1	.	TGTGCCAGCAGTGGCGACGGCCGGAACACTGAAGCTTTCTTT	CASSGDGRNTEAFF
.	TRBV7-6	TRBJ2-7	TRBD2	TGTGCCAGCAGCTTAGCGGCTAGCGGGAGGGCCCACGAGCAGTACTTC	CASSLAASGRAHEQYF
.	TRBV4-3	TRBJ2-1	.	TGCGCCAGCAGCCATCAACAGGGTAATCCCTACAATGAGCAGTTCTTC	CASSHQQGNPYNEQFF
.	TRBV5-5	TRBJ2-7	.	TGTGCCAGCAGCTTGACAGGAGCCTCCTACGAGCAGTACTTC	CASSLTGASYEQYF
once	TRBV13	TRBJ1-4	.	TGTGCCAGCAGCCCCCGGGACAATGAAAAACTGTTTTTT	CASSPRDNEKLFF
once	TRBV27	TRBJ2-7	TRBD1	TGTGCCAGCAGTTTATCCCTGACAGGGGACGAGCAGTACTTC	CASSLSLTGDEQYF
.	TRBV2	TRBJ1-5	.	TGTGCCAGCAGTTCCAGCTGGGACAATCAGCCCCAGCATTTT	CASSSSWDNQPQHF
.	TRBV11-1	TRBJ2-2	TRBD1	TGTGCCAGCAGCTCGGGACAGGGGAACACCGGGGAGCTGTTTTTT	CASSSGQGNTGELFF
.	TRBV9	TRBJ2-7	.	TGTGCCAGCAGTACTAACAGTAACTCCTACGAGCAGTACTTC	CASSTNSNSYEQYF
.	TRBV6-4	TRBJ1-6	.	TGTGCCACGGCCGAGGGCCAGAATTCACCCCTCCACTTT	CATAEGQNSPLHF
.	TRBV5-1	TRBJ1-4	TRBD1	TGTGCCAGCAGCACAGACAGGGGAACTAATGAAAAACTGTTTTTT	CASSTDRGTNEKLFF
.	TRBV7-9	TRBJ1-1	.	TGTGCCAGCAGCTCAAATACAGGATTGAACACTGAAGCTTTCTTT	CASSSNTGLNTEAFF
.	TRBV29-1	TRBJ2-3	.	TGCAGCGCCCTAGGGTACGATACGCAGTATTTT	CSALGYDTQYF
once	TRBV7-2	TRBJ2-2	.	TGTGCCAGCAGCCCCGGGGCGGGCACCGGGGAGCTGTTTTTT	CASSPGAGTGELFF
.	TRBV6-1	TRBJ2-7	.	TGTGCCAGCAGTGGCCGGGGCAGCAGTTACGAGCAGTACTTC	CASSGRGSSYEQYF
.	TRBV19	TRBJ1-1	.	TGTGCCGTCCGAGGGGGGGTTGAAGCTTTCTTT	CAVRGGVEAFF
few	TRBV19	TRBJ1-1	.	TGTGCCAGTAGTATAGGGACACACACTGAAGCTTTCTTT	CASSIGTHTEAFF
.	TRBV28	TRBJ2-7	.	TGTGCCAGCAGCCCTCAGTGGGGCGAGCAGTACTTC	CASSPQWGEQYF